This T cell receptor (beta chain) was sequenced during a study of T cell responses to AZD1222 COVID-19 vaccine. The J segment lost 3 bases and the V segment lost 4 bases, leaving 12 bases of the junction unmatched. The CDR3 length is 18 residues. Per germline, CDR1 MNHEY and CDR2 SMNVEV (reference sequence). Sequencing used immunoSEQ multiplex PCR; TCRdb keeps in-frame clones, though not all of them. The table has some 97,000 clones, just under 90% seen once. The chain uses TRBV27 and TRBJ1-4; 9 bases are shared with TRBD1. The sample here was peripheral blood, taken on day 0 of AZD1222 vaccination. This receptor was identified in an adult in good health. CDR3 nucleotide sequence: TGTGCCAGCAGTTCAATCGGGACAGGGTGGTCGGCTAATGAAAAACTGTTTTTT. Protein sequence: CASSSIGTGWSANEKLFF.